The 23 T cell receptor beta chains listed next were all sequenced from one sample in a study of blood T cell repertoires in COVID-19. Clones were sequenced by immunoSEQ multiplex PCR, and TCRdb holds only the in-frame ones, with some missing. The profile covers 190,000 or so clones, with 86% appearing a single time and roughly 4% taken by the ten largest. The sequencing input was PBMCs or T cells enriched from blood (not recorded which). These receptors all come from a woman aged 25-40 years who had been exposed to COVID-19.

V gene TRBV14 combines with J gene TRBJ2-3; D is uncertain. Germline CDR1 SGHDN, CDR2 FVKESK. This CDR3 comprises 15 residues. V was pared by 1 base and J by 3 bases, with 11 bases between. The CDR3: CASSQVSTRTDTQYF. CDR3 sequence (DNA): TGTGCCAGCAGCCAAGTTTCAACGAGAACAGATACGCAGTATTTT.

The CDR3 loop reads CASSEGGRNEKLFF. The CDR3 region has the DNA TGCGCCAGCAGCGAGGGAGGCCGTAATGAAAAACTGTTTTTT. The V call is TRBV10-1, the J call TRBJ1-4; D remains ambiguous. Germline loops: CDR1 WNHNN, CDR2 SYGVQD (reference sequence). The V gene lost 6 bases and the J gene lost 4 bases, with 12 bases spanning the gap. The CDR3 totals 14 residues.

The chain has TRBV29-1 and TRBJ2-2; maybe TRBD2 (7 bases). Germline CDR1 SQVTM, CDR2 ANQGSEA. Trimming took 6 bases from V and 7 from J, leaving 12 bases between them. The CDR3 is 12 amino acids. This chain's CDR3 is CSVPGGHGELFF. The CDR3 DNA reads TGCAGCGTGCCCGGGGGGCACGGGGAGCTGTTTTTT.

The chain links TRBV3-1 (or the pseudogene TRBV3-2) to TRBJ2-3; D ambiguous. Germline CDR1 reads LGHDT; CDR2 reads YNNKEL (reference sequence). Trimming took off 1 base at V and 2 bases at J, with 13 bases between the two ends. This CDR3 contains 16 residues. Written as DNA, the CDR3 is TGTGCCAGCAGCCAAGTCGGCCAGGCCTTCACAGATACGCAGTATTTT. Protein: CASSQVGQAFTDTQYF.

J is TRBJ1-1 and V is TRBV3-1 (or the pseudogene TRBV3-2); D may be TRBD1 (6 bases). Germline V gene sequence: CDR1 LGHDT, CDR2 YNNKEL (reference sequence). Trimming left V 2 bases short and J 4 bases short, with 11 bases between. The CDR3 consists of 14 residues. The CDR3 DNA reads TGTGCCAGCAGCCAACGGGGCAGGGGCACTGAAGCTTTCTTT. It specifies CASSQRGRGTEAFF.

V gene TRBV5-1 combines with J gene TRBJ1-2, with 11 bases aligning to TRBD1. CDR1 SGHRS and CDR2 YFSETQ come from the germline V gene. Trimming at V came to 5 bases and at J to 0 bases, leaving 9 bases not matched to a gene. The CDR3 sequence is 17 residues long. The CDR3: CASRRGQGELANYGYTF. In DNA, the CDR3 is TGCGCCAGCAGACGGGGACAGGGGGAGTTAGCTAACTATGGCTACACCTTC. The full variable domain, completed using reference TRBV5-1 and TRBJ1-2, is KAGVTQTPRYLIKTRGQQVTLSCSPISGHRSVSWYQQTPGQGLQFLFEYFSETQRNKGNFPGRFSGRQFSNSRSEMNVSTLELGDSALYLCASRRGQGELANYGYTFGSGTRLTVV.

The chain combines TRBV7-8 with TRBJ1-5, with 7 bases identical to TRBD1. Germline V gene sequence: CDR1 SGHVS, CDR2 FQNEAQ. CDR3 size: 19 residues. V shed 4 bases and J 0 bases; nucleotides not matched to a gene: 15. CDR3 nucleotide sequence: TGTGCCAGCAGCTCACGACAGGGTTTTTTCGGGTATAGCAATCAGCCCCAGCATTTT. This encodes CASSSRQGFFGYSNQPQHF.

This sequence joins TRBV27 and TRBJ1-4, with 8 bases lining up with TRBD1. V was clipped by 6 bases and J by 3 bases; unmatched bases: 3. Germline loops: CDR1 MNHEY, CDR2 SMNVEV (reference sequence). The CDR3 is 14 amino acids. CDR3 residues: CASSRTGSNEKLFF. The CDR3 DNA reads as TGTGCCAGCAGCCGGACAGGGTCTAATGAAAAACTGTTTTTT.

The V call is TRBV2, the J call TRBJ2-3; D possibly corresponds to TRBD1 (6 bases). Trimming stripped 11 bases from V and 5 bases from J, with 20 bases between. CDR3 length: 14 residues. Germline loops: CDR1 SNHLY, CDR2 FYNNEI. CDR3 sequence reads: CARDGQPAGDTQYF. CDR3 DNA sequence: TGTGCCCGTGACGGACAGCCGGCCGGAGATACGCAGTATTTT.

The V gene is TRBV7-8, the J gene TRBJ1-6, with TRBD1 as a possible D gene (6 bases). Germline CDR1 is SGHVS and CDR2 is FQNEAQ. The CDR3 is made up of 14 amino acids. V lost 6 bases and J 7 bases, leaving 13 bases between the germline ends. Here the CDR3 DNA reads TGTGCCAGCAGTGACAGGATGGCAAATTCACCCCTCCACTTT. Its protein product is CASSDRMANSPLHF.

The chain recombines TRBV5-1 with TRBJ2-7; 7 bases agree with TRBD1. CDR3 length equals 16 residues. V shed 0 bases and J 3 bases; nucleotides not matched to a gene: 9. Germline V gene lookup returns CDR1 SGHRS and CDR2 YFSETQ. CDR3 sequence: CASSLGLGTEDYEQYF. For the CDR3, the DNA is TGCGCCAGCAGCTTGGGGCTCGGGACAGAAGACTACGAGCAGTACTTC.

The chain has TRBV6-5 and TRBJ1-5; D is uncertain. Trimming shortened V by 6 bases and J by 3 bases, and 15 bases separated the two germline ends. Germline V gene lookup returns CDR1 MNHEY and CDR2 SVGAGI. The CDR3 runs to 15 residues. The CDR3 here is CASRDWAKDNQPQHF. The CDR3 DNA reads TGTGCCAGCAGAGATTGGGCCAAAGACAATCAGCCCCAGCATTTT.

The V call is TRBV15, the J call TRBJ2-1; D is ambiguous. Germline CDR1 is LNHNV and CDR2 is YYDKDF (reference sequence). CDR3 length: 15 amino acids. Deletions cut 3 bases from V and 2 bases from J, with 11 bases between. The CDR3 here is CATSSRAPTYNEQFF. The CDR3 nucleotides are TGTGCCACCAGCAGTCGAGCGCCAACCTACAATGAGCAGTTCTTC.

This clone appeared a few times. The V gene is TRBV5-6, the J gene TRBJ2-3; TRBD2 matches 7 bases. CDR1 and CDR2 (germline): SGHDT, YYEEEE. The CDR3 sequence is 15 residues long. The V and J ends lost 2 bases and 0 bases, in that order; junction bases with no gene match: 3. The CDR3 spells CASSFWRGSTDTQYF. CDR3 coding DNA: TGTGCCAGCAGCTTTTGGCGGGGGAGCACAGATACGCAGTATTTT.

As regards this clone: Sequence at one end of the junction differs from germline and may be a read error. The V gene is TRBV7-7, the J gene TRBJ2-7; 9 bases align to TRBD1. CDR1 SSHAT and CDR2 FNYEAQ come from the germline V gene (reference sequence). This CDR3 is 16 amino acids long. The CDR3 region is CASSLEPPDRGSEQYF. The CDR3 DNA sequence: TGTGCTAGCAGCTTAGAGCCTCCGGACAGGGGAAGCGAGCAGTACTTC.

The V and J genes are TRBV2 and TRBJ2-7; D remains unclear. Per the germline V gene, CDR1 is SNHLY and CDR2 is FYNNEI. The CDR3 runs to 15 residues. Trimming cost V 2 bases and J 2 bases, with 13 bases left between them. CDR3 coding DNA: TGTGCCAGCAGTGAAAATGTGTTGGGCCCCTACGAGCAGTACTTC. Translating gives CASSENVLGPYEQYF.

V usage is TRBV11-3 and J usage is TRBJ2-7; 10 nucleotides match TRBD2. The CDR3 extends over 16 amino acids. Trimming took 3 bases from V and 2 from J; bases not matched to a gene: 7. Germline-derived CDR1 and CDR2 are SGHNT and YENEEA. The CDR3 here is CASSFRTSGDTYEQYF. The CDR3 bases are TGTGCCAGCAGCTTCCGGACTAGCGGCGATACCTACGAGCAGTACTTC.

The chain recombines TRBV11-3 with TRBJ1-2; D is unclear. Trimming cost V 5 bases and J 8 bases, with 15 bases left between them. CDR1 SGHNT and CDR2 YENEEA come from the germline V gene. This CDR3 contains 13 residues. CDR3 sequence (DNA): TGTGCCAGCAGCCCCCGAACGGGGAAGGGCTACACCTTC. Protein sequence: CASSPRTGKGYTF.

This chain uses TRBV14 with TRBJ2-1, with 8 bases lining up with TRBD2. Germline V gene lookup returns CDR1 SGHDN and CDR2 FVKESK. The CDR3 is 15 amino acids. The V segment lost 5 bases and the J segment 9 bases; nucleotides outside the gene matches: 12. The CDR3 here is CASSSREVAGTEQFF. CDR3 coding DNA: TGTGCCAGCAGCTCCCGAGAAGTAGCGGGGACTGAGCAGTTCTTC. Filled out from reference TRBV14 and TRBJ2-1, the complete variable domain reads EAGVTQFPSHSVIEKGQTVTLRCDPISGHDNLYWYRRVMGKEIKFLLHFVKESKQDESGMPNNRFLAERTGGTYSTLKVQPAELEDSGVYFCASSSREVAGTEQFFGPGTRLTVL.

The chain uses TRBV7-3 and TRBJ2-3; 7 bases map to TRBD2. CDR3 length equals 13 residues. V was pared by 5 bases and J by 1 base, with 0 bases of the junction left unmatched. From germline, CDR1 is SGHTA and CDR2 FQGTGA. CDR3 region: CASSRGGTDTQYF. In DNA form, the CDR3 reads TGTGCCAGCAGCCGGGGGGGCACAGATACGCAGTATTTT.

Regarding this clone: At the DNA level, this CDR3 is encoded by other sequences in the same sample as well. This chain links TRBV9 with TRBJ1-4; 9 bases fit TRBD1. This CDR3 is 16 amino acids long. CDR1 and CDR2 from the germline V gene are SGDLS and YYNGEE. V shed 3 bases, J shed 4 bases, and the junction held 7 bases outside the gene matches. This CDR3 is CASSAPGTGFNEKLFF. CDR3 DNA: TGTGCCAGCAGCGCCCCCGGGACAGGGTTTAATGAAAAACTGTTTTTT.

The chain is built from TRBV5-1 and TRBJ1-1; D is unclear. The germline V and J ends were trimmed by 4 bases and 2 bases, with 9 bases remaining between them. CDR1 SGHRS and CDR2 YFSETQ come from the germline V gene. The length of the CDR3 is 13 residues. The CDR3 is CASSAQINTEAFF. In nucleotides, the CDR3 is TGCGCCAGCAGCGCTCAGATAAACACTGAAGCTTTCTTT. The full variable domain, rest sourced from reference TRBV5-1 and TRBJ1-1, is KAGVTQTPRYLIKTRGQQVTLSCSPISGHRSVSWYQQTPGQGLQFLFEYFSETQRNKGNFPGRFSGRQFSNSRSEMNVSTLELGDSALYLCASSAQINTEAFFGQGTRLTVV.

The chain recombines TRBV7-9 with TRBJ2-1; D not resolved. Germline V CDR1 and CDR2: SEHNR, FQNEAQ (reference sequence). This CDR3 is built from 11 residues. V lost 5 bases to trimming and J lost 8 bases, with 7 bases between them. The CDR3 here is CASSPLHEQFF. The CDR3 DNA follows: TGTGCCAGCAGCCCACTCCATGAGCAGTTCTTC.